One sample yielded the 22 T cell receptor beta chains listed below, sequenced in a study of neurological immune-mediated disorders. Time point given: longitudinal time-point 3. TCRdb analysed the 5' RACE reads with MiXCR anew, one entry per CDR3 protein. Seen here are fewer than 110,000 distinct CDR3 sequences, more than 10% observed once, and the top ten hold 2.5% to 4%. The sequenced sample was PBMCs. These receptors all come from a female donor with HTLV-1-associated myelopathy (HAM/TSP).

This clonotype was seen repeatedly, ten times or more. The V gene is TRBV3-1, the J gene TRBJ1-2; 7 nucleotides line up with TRBD1. V shed 4 bases and J 6 bases; nucleotides not matched to a gene: 11. CDR1 and CDR2 from the germline V gene are LGHDT and YNNKEL (reference sequence). CDR3 length: 15 amino acids. The DNA for the CDR3 is TGTGCCAGCAGCCCCCAAGGGACAGCTCCTCATGGCTACACCTTC. It encodes CASSPQGTAPHGYTF.

This clonotype was found many times. The chain carries TRBV28 and TRBJ2-6; no firm D call. Per the germline V gene, CDR1 is MDHEN and CDR2 is SYDVKM. The CDR3 totals 13 residues. The ends were cut back, 6 bases at V and 1 base at J, with 4 bases in the middle. Here the CDR3 reads CASSISGANVLTF. The CDR3 DNA is TGTGCCAGCAGCATATCTGGGGCCAACGTCCTGACTTTC.

This clonotype came up many times. The gene calls are TRBV5-1 and TRBJ1-4; D not certain. Trimming took 5 bases from V and 3 from J, leaving 11 bases between them. Per germline, CDR1 SGHRS and CDR2 YFSETQ. The CDR3 extends over 14 amino acids. CDR3 DNA sequence: TGCGCCAGCAGTCGGGTGGAGTCTAATGAAAAACTGTTTTTT. Residues: CASSRVESNEKLFF.

Of note for this clonotype: At one end the junction does not follow the germline gene, possibly because of a read error. The V call is TRBV5-1, the J call TRBJ2-2; D is perhaps TRBD1 or TRBD2 (5 bases each). The CDR3 covers 15 residues. Germline values: CDR1 SGHRS, CDR2 YFSETQ. The CDR3 DNA is TGCGCCAGCAGCCTTGACAGAGCGAACACCGGGGAGCTGGTTTTT. As protein: CASSLDRANTGELVF. The full variable domain, in which reference TRBV5-1 and TRBJ2-2 provide the parts outside the CDR3, is KAGVTQTPRYLIKTRGQQVTLSCSPISGHRSVSWYQQTPGQGLQFLFEYFSETQRNKGNFPGRFSGRQFSNSRSEMNVSTLELGDSALYLCASSLDRANTGELVFGEGSRLTVL.

This chain connects TRBV5-1 to TRBJ2-3, with D maybe TRBD1 (5 bases). Trimming shortened V by 1 base and J by 5 bases, and 14 bases separated the two germline ends. CDR1 and CDR2 (germline): SGHRS, YFSETQ. The CDR3 is 15 residues long. As DNA, the CDR3 is TGCGCCAGCAGCTTGAATCCCCAGGGTCAAGATACGCAGTATTTT. Its translation is CASSLNPQGQDTQYF.

In this sample, this clonotype turned up many times. This chain joins TRBV20-1 and TRBJ1-2, with D possibly matching TRBD1 (5 bases). This CDR3 contains 13 residues. V dropped 7 bases and J dropped 2 bases, with 14 bases sitting between them. Germline V gene data show CDR1 as DFQATT and CDR2 as SNEGSKA (reference sequence). Written as DNA, the CDR3 is TGCAGTGTTGGCAGGGTGGCAAACTATGGCTACACCTTC. Residues: CSVGRVANYGYTF.

In its sample, this clonotype was seen many times. The V call is TRBV20-1, the J call TRBJ2-5; no clear D gene. The CDR3 length is 13 residues. Germline V CDR1 and CDR2: DFQATT, SNEGSKA (reference sequence). Trimming stripped 5 bases from V and 4 bases from J, with 14 bases between. CDR3 loop: CSARLSGIETQYF. CDR3 DNA: TGCAGTGCTCGGCTAAGTGGGATAGAGACCCAGTACTTC.

V usage is TRBV5-1 and J usage is TRBJ2-5, with no clear D. The CDR3 contains 13 residues. V was shortened by 0 bases and J by 3 bases, with 6 bases between the two germline ends. CDR1 and CDR2 (germline): SGHRS, YFSETQ. The DNA of the CDR3 is TGCGCCAGCAGCTTGGATGGGAAAGAGACCCAGTACTTC. Residues: CASSLDGKETQYF.

This clonotype was observed many times. The CDR3 protein is CASLYYNEQFF. CDR3 nucleotides: TGTGCCAGCCTATACTACAATGAGCAGTTCTTC. This chain connects TRBV12-3 or TRBV12-4 to TRBJ2-1, with D unresolved. The V gene lost 8 bases and the J gene lost 3 bases, with 5 bases spanning the gap. This CDR3 is built from 11 residues.

This clonotype showed up many times. The chain recombines TRBV2 with TRBJ1-1; D gene uncertain. The CDR3 sequence is 15 residues long. V dropped 4 bases and J dropped 5 bases, with 17 bases sitting between them. Germline assignment: CDR1 SNHLY and CDR2 FYNNEI. The CDR3 region is CASSVSRGWGTEAFF. CDR3 DNA sequence: TGTGCCAGCAGTGTCTCAAGAGGGTGGGGAACTGAAGCTTTCTTT.

This clonotype was recorded many times. The CDR3 reads CASSLAKTANYGYTF. The DNA for the CDR3 is TGTGCCAGCAGCTTAGCCAAGACAGCTAACTATGGCTACACCTTC. The rearrangement uses TRBV7-9 and TRBJ1-2; a possible D gene is TRBD1 (5 bases). Germline lookup yields CDR1 SEHNR and CDR2 FQNEAQ (reference sequence). Deletions cut 0 bases from V and 0 bases from J, with 8 bases between. The CDR3 covers 15 residues.

V usage is TRBV3-1 and J usage is TRBJ1-5; a possible D gene is TRBD1 (6 bases). The CDR3 consists of 14 residues. Trimming took off 4 bases at V and 7 bases at J, with 14 bases between the two ends. The germline CDR1 and CDR2 sequences are LGHDT and YNNKEL (reference sequence). CDR3 sequence (DNA): TGTGCCAGCAGCCGCGAGGGGGGGTCCCAGCCCCAGCATTTT. The encoded protein is CASSREGGSQPQHF.

This clonotype was found many times. The gene calls are TRBV5-1 and TRBJ1-2; D unresolved. The CDR3 spans 13 residues. The germline V gene encodes CDR1 SGHRS and CDR2 YFSETQ. V was clipped by 0 bases and J by 4 bases, with 7 bases between them. The CDR3 here is CASSLGGTYGYTF. CDR3 coding DNA: TGCGCCAGCAGCTTGGGGGGAACCTATGGCTACACCTTC.

This clonotype was counted at least ten times. This chain uses TRBV20-1 with TRBJ2-1, with 8 bases matching TRBD2. The CDR3 has 17 residues. Trimming at V came to 2 bases and at J to 4 bases, leaving 13 bases not matched to a gene. The V gene's germline CDR1 is DFQATT and CDR2 SNEGSKA (reference sequence). CDR3 coding DNA: TGCAGTGCTAGACCTTTTTCGGGACTAGTGGCGTACAATGAGCAGTTCTTC. This gives the protein CSARPFSGLVAYNEQFF.

The DNA of the CDR3 is TGTGCCAGCAGTCCCAGCAGAGTATCCTACGAGCAGTACTTC. Amino acid sequence: CASSPSRVSYEQYF. The V and J genes are TRBV27 and TRBJ2-7; D is undetermined. The CDR3 totals 14 residues. Germline assignment: CDR1 MNHEY and CDR2 SMNVEV (reference sequence). V was shortened by 5 bases and J by 1 base, with 12 bases between the two germline ends.

This clonotype has a count of ten or more. An end of the junction does not agree with germline; a read error may underlie this. The genes are TRBV4-1 and TRBJ2-1, with 11 bases identical to TRBD2. Germline CDR1 MGHRA, CDR2 YSYEKL. CDR3 size: 15 residues. For the CDR3, the DNA is TGCGCCAACAGCCTGACTAGCGGGGATTACAATGAGCAGTTCTTC. It encodes CANSLTSGDYNEQFF.

This clonotype was seen ten or more times. The chain carries TRBV11-2 and TRBJ2-7; 7 bases agree with TRBD2. Losses at the gene ends were 1 base for V and 6 bases for J; bases not matched to a gene: 6. This CDR3 contains 14 residues. Germline values: CDR1 SGHAT, CDR2 FQNNGV. CDR3 protein: CASSLVASGVEQYF. CDR3 DNA sequence: TGTGCCAGCAGCTTAGTCGCCAGCGGGGTCGAGCAGTACTTC.

This chain uses TRBV20-1 with TRBJ2-7; no definite D call. CDR1 DFQATT and CDR2 SNEGSKA come from the germline V gene (reference sequence). The length of the CDR3 is 17 residues. Trimming shortened V by 0 bases and J by 2 bases, and 20 bases separated the two germline ends. CDR3 sequence: CSARDLTARHAPYEQYF. CDR3 bases: TGCAGTGCTAGAGATCTGACGGCGCGACATGCCCCCTACGAGCAGTACTTC.

At least ten counts were recorded for this clonotype. J is TRBJ2-1 and V is TRBV7-8; the D gene could be TRBD1 or TRBD2 (5 bases each). The V end lost 5 bases, the J end lost 0 bases, and 11 bases lay between the germline ends. The CDR3 length is 15 residues. Germline V CDR1 and CDR2: SGHVS, FQNEAQ. The CDR3 region is CASSRTGPSYNEQFF. CDR3 bases: TGTGCCAGCAGCCGGACGGGGCCCTCCTACAATGAGCAGTTCTTC.

This clonotype has ten or more counts. The chain recombines TRBV10-3 with TRBJ2-2, with D perhaps matching TRBD1 (7 bases). V lost 8 bases, J lost 7 bases, and 11 bases lay in between. CDR1 and CDR2 (germline): ENHRY, SYGVKD. The CDR3 is 12 residues long. CDR3: CAIGGGNGELFF. The CDR3 DNA is TGTGCCATCGGAGGGGGCAACGGGGAGCTGTTTTTT.

V gene TRBV2 combines with J gene TRBJ2-2; TRBD1 is a possible D gene (8 bases). V dropped 8 bases and J dropped 5 bases, with 12 bases sitting between them. The germline CDR1 and CDR2 sequences are SNHLY and FYNNEI. The CDR3 length is 13 residues. The CDR3 is CASLQGGTGELFF. The CDR3 coding sequence is TGTGCCAGCCTACAGGGGGGGACCGGGGAGCTGTTTTTT.

At least ten counts were recorded for this clonotype. V and J are TRBV5-1 and TRBJ2-7; D call uncertain. V was trimmed by 4 bases and J by 0 bases, leaving 11 bases between them. The germline V gene has CDR1 SGHRS and CDR2 YFSETQ. The CDR3 runs 14 residues. The CDR3 coding sequence is TGCGCCAGCAGCCAACAGCTGGCCTCCTACGAGCAGTACTTC. It is translated as CASSQQLASYEQYF.